These 21 T cell receptor beta chains were sequenced from one sample in a study of post-analysis software for immune sequencing data. General study findings and limits: A few TRBV segments (TRBV5-6, TRBV5-1 and TRBV20-1 among them) occurred more frequently in patients than in controls.

These receptors have no known antigen. Carried by the TCR beta cDNA libraries were unique molecular identifiers. TCRdb processed the PCR reads anew with MiXCR; each CDR3 protein has one entry. Of a few hundred thousand distinct CDR3 sequences detected, less than 40% appear once; the ten largest clones hold 13%. The sequencing sample was made of blood. Receptors originate from a girl between 5 and 17 years old with multiple sclerosis.

This chain connects TRBV2 to TRBJ1-5; D is undetermined. Trimming pared 6 bases from V and 4 bases from J, leaving 13 bases between. The V gene's germline CDR1 is SNHLY and CDR2 FYNNEI. The CDR3 consists of 14 residues. Here the CDR3 reads CASSDEGRNQPQHF. CDR3 coding DNA: TGTGCCAGCAGCGATGAAGGGAGGAATCAGCCCCAGCATTTT.

A single count supports this clonotype. J is TRBJ2-1 and V is TRBV3-1, with 12 bases lining up with TRBD2. The CDR3 consists of 16 residues. Trimming at V came to 4 bases and at J to 7 bases, leaving 8 bases not matched to a gene. Germline-derived CDR1 and CDR2 are LGHDT and YNNKEL (reference sequence). CDR3 DNA sequence: TGTGCCAGCAGCCCTAGGACTAGCGGGGTTAGGAATGAGCAGTTCTTC. This codes for CASSPRTSGVRNEQFF.

This clonotype was counted between two and nine times. The chain recombines TRBV29-1 with TRBJ2-2; 7 bases agree with TRBD2. V was pared by 5 bases and J by 1 base, with 22 bases of the junction left unmatched. The CDR3 has 20 residues. Germline V gene sequence: CDR1 SQVTM, CDR2 ANQGSEA. CDR3 bases: TGCAGCGTTCCCGCGCCAAGGCTAGCGGACTTCCCTTTGAACACCGGGGAGCTGTTTTTT. This encodes CSVPAPRLADFPLNTGELFF.

In its sample, this clonotype was seen many times. The rearrangement joins TRBV7-2 to TRBJ2-5; 8 bases agree with TRBD1. V lost 5 bases and J lost 5; bases outside the gene matches: 7. Germline lookup yields CDR1 SGHTA and CDR2 FQGNSA. There are 14 residues in the CDR3. Written as DNA, the CDR3 is TGTGCCAGCAGCCCCGGGACAGGCGGGGAGACCCAGTACTTC. Translating gives CASSPGTGGETQYF.

In its sample, this clonotype was seen many times. This chain uses TRBV7-3 with TRBJ2-5; D ambiguous. This CDR3 region has 13 residues. Deletions cut 5 bases from V and 3 bases from J, with 10 bases between. CDR1 is SGHTA, CDR2 FQGTGA, per germline. CDR3 loop: CASSPDRKETQYF. DNA of the CDR3: TGTGCCAGCAGCCCGGACCGGAAAGAGACCCAGTACTTC. The full variable domain, rest sourced from reference TRBV7-3 and TRBJ2-5, is GAGVSQTPSNKVTEKGKYVELRCDPISGHTALYWYRQSLGQGPEFLIYFQGTGAADDSGLPNDRFFAVRPEGSVSTLKIQRTERGDSAVYLCASSPDRKETQYFGPGTRLLVL.

This clonotype has a handful of counts. CDR3 in DNA: TGTGCCAGCAGCTTAGCGCGAGACCGGAGGAGCTCCTACAATGAGCAGTTCTTC. Protein product: CASSLARDRRSSYNEQFF. The V gene is TRBV7-8, the J gene TRBJ2-1; a possible D gene is TRBD2 (5 bases). Germline CDR1 is SGHVS and CDR2 is FQNEAQ. The length of the CDR3 is 18 residues. V shed 0 bases and J shed 0 bases, with 15 bases lying between them.

V usage is TRBV7-2 and J usage is TRBJ2-1; TRBD2 agrees at 7 bases. The V segment lost 2 bases and the J segment 10 bases; nucleotides outside the gene matches: 11. The germline V gene has CDR1 SGHTA and CDR2 FQGNSA. The CDR3 spans 15 residues. CDR3: CASSLSPGGIGEQFF. In nucleotides, the CDR3 is TGTGCCAGCAGCTTATCCCCCGGGGGGATTGGAGAGCAGTTCTTC.

J is TRBJ2-3 and V is TRBV13; the D gene is possibly TRBD1 (5 bases). V lost 4 bases, J lost 4 bases, and 18 bases lay in between. From germline, CDR1 is PRHDT and CDR2 FYEKMQ (reference sequence). This CDR3 comprises 16 residues. The CDR3 is CASSSTGQGLADTQYF. The DNA for the CDR3 is TGTGCCAGCAGCTCCACGGGTCAGGGTCTGGCAGATACGCAGTATTTT.

The chain carries TRBV10-3 and TRBJ2-5; 12 bases line up with TRBD2. V lost 5 bases to trimming and J lost 1 base; unmatched junction nucleotides: 5. Per the germline V gene, CDR1 is ENHRY and CDR2 is SYGVKD. The CDR3 covers 16 residues. The CDR3 bases are TGTGCCATCAGTTCACTAGCGGGGGGATCCCAAGAGACCCAGTACTTC. This sequence encodes CAISSLAGGSQETQYF.

This clonotype has at least ten counts. V gene TRBV7-2 combines with J gene TRBJ2-5, with TRBD2 matching 8 bases. The V and J ends lost 7 bases and 5 bases, in that order; junction bases with no gene match: 12. This CDR3 spans 15 amino acids. Germline lookup yields CDR1 SGHTA and CDR2 FQGNSA. In nucleotides, the CDR3 is TGTGCCAGCAACGACTACGCGGGGGGAGGCGAGACCCAGTACTTC. This encodes CASNDYAGGGETQYF.

V usage is TRBV12-3 or TRBV12-4 and J usage is TRBJ2-6, with 12 bases fitting TRBD1. This CDR3 has 17 residues. J lost 4 bases, V lost 6 bases, and 7 bases had no gene match. CDR3 residues: CASSLGQGAGGANVLTF. The CDR3 nucleotides read TGTGCCAGCAGCCTGGGACAGGGGGCAGGAGGGGCCAACGTCCTGACTTTC.

The chain carries TRBV12-3 or TRBV12-4 and TRBJ1-6; D possibly corresponds to TRBD1 (5 bases). Between the trimmed V and J ends, which lost 0 bases and 10 bases, there was a span of 10 bases. The CDR3 runs 14 residues. CDR3 DNA sequence: TGTGCCAGCAGTTTAGCAGGGGTGAAATCACCCCTCCACTTT. Protein sequence: CASSLAGVKSPLHF.

The table lists this clonotype with many counts. This chain connects TRBV5-1 to TRBJ2-7; the match to TRBD2 covers 11 bases. J was trimmed by 4 bases and V by 0 bases; bases with no gene match: 3. The CDR3 spans 15 residues. CDR1 is SGHRS and CDR2 is YFSETQ in the germline V gene. CDR3 sequence: CASSLGGLADYEQYF. Written as DNA, the CDR3 is TGCGCCAGCAGCTTGGGGGGACTAGCGGATTACGAGCAGTACTTC.

This clonotype came up many times. The chain joins TRBV20-1 to TRBJ1-2, with TRBD1 identical over 12 bases. The CDR3 is 17 residues long. Looked up from germline, CDR1 is DFQATT and CDR2 is SNEGSKA (reference sequence). V shed 5 bases and J 4 bases; nucleotides not matched to a gene: 14. CDR3: CSAFNTGQGASGYGYTF. CDR3 sequence (DNA): TGCAGTGCTTTCAATACGGGACAGGGGGCTTCTGGCTATGGCTACACCTTC.

In this sample, this clonotype turned up once. The rearrangement links TRBV4-1 to TRBJ2-1; D may be TRBD2 (7 bases). This CDR3 is 13 amino acids long. Germline lookup yields CDR1 MGHRA and CDR2 YSYEKL. V lost 1 base and J lost 13, with 14 bases in between. CDR3 loop: CASSQAPRGGQFF. CDR3 nucleotide sequence: TGCGCCAGCAGCCAAGCCCCGAGGGGGGGCCAGTTCTTC.

This sequence joins TRBV12-3 or TRBV12-4 and TRBJ2-1; D uncertain. V lost 3 bases and J lost 7, with 10 bases in between. The CDR3 spans 13 residues. The CDR3 spells CASSFGQENEQFF. The CDR3 DNA follows: TGTGCCAGCAGTTTCGGTCAGGAAAATGAGCAGTTCTTC.

The chain recombines TRBV7-8 with TRBJ1-2; 8 nucleotides line up with TRBD1. J gave up 7 bases and V 3 bases, and 7 bases lay outside the gene matches. The CDR3 length is 14 residues. The V gene's germline CDR1 is SGHVS and CDR2 FQNEAQ. The CDR3 nucleotides are TGTGCCAGCAGCTTCCCCGACAGGGGAGGTGGCTACACCTTC. Translating gives CASSFPDRGGGYTF. The full variable domain, rest sourced from reference TRBV7-8 and TRBJ1-2, is GAGVSQSPRYKVAKRGQDVALRCDPISGHVSLFWYQQALGQGPEFLTYFQNEAQLDKSGLPSDRFFAERPEGSVSTLKIQRTQQEDSAVYLCASSFPDRGGGYTFGSGTRLTVV.

As regards this clonotype: Being one base from a much bigger clone, this may be a read error. This rearrangement joins TRBV25-1 to TRBJ2-2, with 7 bases fitting TRBD2. Germline V gene data show CDR1 as MGHDK and CDR2 as SYGVNS. The CDR3 covers 17 residues. The CDR3 reads CASSESRDYLNNGELFF. CDR3 coding DNA: TGTGCCAGCAGTGAATCGCGGGACTACCTGAACAACGGGGAGCTGTTTTTT. Looking up the rest from reference TRBV25-1 and TRBJ2-2 gives the full variable domain: EADIYQTPRYLVIGTGKKITLECSQTMGHDKMYWYQQDPGMELHLIHYSYGVNSTEKGDLSSESTVSRIRTEHFPLTLESARPSHTSQYLCASSESRDYLNNGELFFGEGSRLTVL.

The chain combines TRBV12-3 or TRBV12-4 with TRBJ1-1; unclear D gene. This CDR3 has 11 residues. V dropped 3 bases and J dropped 6 bases, with 5 bases sitting between them. For the CDR3, the DNA is TGTGCCAGCAGTTTCCTCCCTGAAGCTTTCTTT. It encodes CASSFLPEAFF.

The sample holds a few counts of this clonotype. The chain has TRBV5-4 and TRBJ2-3; TRBD2 is a possible D gene (6 bases). The germline CDR1 and CDR2 sequences are SGHNT and YYREEE (reference sequence). Trimming removed 0 bases at V and 3 bases at J, with 11 bases between. This CDR3 is 15 amino acids long. CDR3 in amino acids: CASSLGWGETDTQYF. The CDR3 bases are TGTGCCAGCAGCTTGGGGTGGGGGGAAACAGATACGCAGTATTTT.

The chain links TRBV25-1 to TRBJ1-3; D is possibly TRBD1 (5 bases). CDR1 and CDR2 from the germline V gene are MGHDK and SYGVNS. The CDR3 spans 15 residues. Deletions cut 3 bases from V and 2 bases from J, with 11 bases between. Here the CDR3 DNA reads TGTGCCAGCAGTGAGACAGATTCGACTGGAAACACCATATATTTT. It translates to CASSETDSTGNTIYF.